This T cell receptor beta chain derives from a study of cytomegalovirus exposure and HLA in healthy donors. The PCR contained 60 Vbeta and 13 Jbeta primers. Authors' methods: It was a later analysis that counted 75 million to 90 million unique TCR beta chains, of which approximately 9.9 million were shared. Produced via immunoSEQ multiplex PCR; TCRdb's table is partial and in-frame only. That table gives V, J and clone size, and the DNA gave D and trimming. This table lists 50,000 or so clones. Germline lookup yields CDR1 MNHNS and CDR2 SASEGT. V was trimmed by 2 bases and J by 7 bases, leaving 9 bases between them. This CDR3 contains 13 residues.

The sample was PBMCs. The TCR was taken from a woman aged 55 to 70 in good health and CMV-seropositive. The chain joins TRBV6-1 to TRBJ1-5, with a tentative D call TRBD1 (5 bases). CDR3 amino acids: CASSESQGQPQHF. The CDR3 region has the DNA TGTGCCAGCAGTGAAAGTCAGGGACAGCCCCAGCATTTT.